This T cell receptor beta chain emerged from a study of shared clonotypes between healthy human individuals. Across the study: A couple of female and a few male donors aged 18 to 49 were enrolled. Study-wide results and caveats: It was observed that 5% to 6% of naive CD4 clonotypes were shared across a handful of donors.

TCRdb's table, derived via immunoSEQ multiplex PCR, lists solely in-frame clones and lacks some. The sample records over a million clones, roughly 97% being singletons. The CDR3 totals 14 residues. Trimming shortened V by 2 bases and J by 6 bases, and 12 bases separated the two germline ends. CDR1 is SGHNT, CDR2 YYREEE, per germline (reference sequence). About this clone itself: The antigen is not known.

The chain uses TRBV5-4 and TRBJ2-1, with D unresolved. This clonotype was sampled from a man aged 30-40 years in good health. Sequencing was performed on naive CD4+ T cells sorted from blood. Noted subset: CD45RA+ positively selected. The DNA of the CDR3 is TGTGCCAGCAGCTTAGAAGGGCCGGGCAATGAGCAGTTCTTC. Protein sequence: CASSLEGPGNEQFF.